Following are 9 T cell receptor beta chains from one sample sequenced in a study of blood T cells in healthy people across ages. With a J-beta primer mix and a sample-barcoded 5' primer, a second PCR ran about 7 to 11 cycles. Using its own MiXCR run on the 5' RACE reads, TCRdb lists one record per CDR3 protein. This table holds hundreds of thousands of distinct CDR3 sequences, 40% to 45% found once. The sample taken for sequencing was blood. These receptors originate from a man older than 75 in good health.

This clonotype has more than one count but fewer than ten. The gene calls are TRBV20-1 and TRBJ2-7; 7 bases fit TRBD2. In germline, CDR1 is DFQATT, CDR2 SNEGSKA (reference sequence). The CDR3 is 15 amino acids. V shed 7 bases and J 0 bases; nucleotides not matched to a gene: 12. The DNA of the CDR3 is TGCAGTGGGTCGTGGGAGGGGCGGAGCTCCTACGAGCAGTACTTC. Translation gives CSGSWEGRSSYEQYF.

This clonotype appeared once. V gene TRBV18 combines with J gene TRBJ2-3; D is perhaps TRBD2 (5 bases). Deletions cut 3 bases from V and 5 bases from J, with 15 bases between. The CDR3 length is 15 residues. The germline gives CDR1 KGHSH, CDR2 LQKENI. In DNA, the CDR3 is TGTGCCAGCTCACCCGGAGGTGGCTACAAAGATACGCAGTATTTT. Protein product: CASSPGGGYKDTQYF.

There are a few counts of this clonotype. J is TRBJ2-5 and V is TRBV10-3; 10 nucleotides line up with TRBD2. The length of the CDR3 is 14 residues. J was trimmed by 5 bases and V by 6 bases; bases with no gene match: 6. Germline CDR1 and CDR2: ENHRY and SYGVKD. CDR3 coding DNA: TGTGCCATCAGCGAGGGGACTAGCGTGGAGACCCAGTACTTC. Residues: CAISEGTSVETQYF.

This clonotype was observed a few times. A much more abundant neighbour one base away suggests this may be a read error. The genes are TRBV7-2 and TRBJ2-7; D is uncertain. The end of the DNA aligns better with TRBJ2-1, so the J call may be wrong. CDR1 and CDR2 (germline): SGHTA, FQGNSA. This CDR3 region has 15 residues. CDR3 sequence (DNA): TGTGCCAGCAGCTTATCACCGGTTAGCTCCTACGAGCAGTTCTTC. Its translation is CASSLSPVSSYEQFF.

Points on this clonotype: One base away lies a much larger clone, so this may be a sequencing read error. This rearrangement joins TRBV20-1 to TRBJ2-3; 11 positions match TRBD2. Looked up from germline, CDR1 is DFQATT and CDR2 is SNEGSKA (reference sequence). V was pared by 0 bases and J by 4 bases, with 9 bases of the junction left unmatched. The CDR3 totals 17 residues. The CDR3 DNA reads TGCAGTGCTAGAGATGGGACTAGCGGCTTGAACGCAGATACGCAGTATTTT. Translated, it gives CSARDGTSGLNADTQYF.

The gene calls are TRBV29-1 and TRBJ1-1; 7 nucleotides agree with TRBD1. The CDR3 has 14 residues. V was clipped by 6 bases and J by 11 bases; unmatched bases: 18. CDR1 and CDR2 (germline): SQVTM, ANQGSEA. In nucleotides, the CDR3 is TGCAGCGTCGGAGGCCCAGGGAATGACAGGGAGGCTTTCTTT. Residues: CSVGGPGNDREAFF.

The genes are TRBV7-2 and TRBJ2-5; 10 bases fit TRBD2. The CDR3 is 14 residues long. J lost 5 bases, V lost 8 bases, and 8 bases had no gene match. The germline gives CDR1 SGHTA, CDR2 FQGNSA. This CDR3 is CASGQAGGWETQYF. The CDR3 nucleotides read TGTGCCAGCGGACAAGCGGGGGGGTGGGAGACCCAGTACTTC.

This clonotype was counted a few times. The chain carries TRBV29-1 and TRBJ2-1; 10 bases are a match to TRBD2. The germline CDR1 and CDR2 sequences are SQVTM and ANQGSEA. This CDR3 has 14 residues. The V segment lost 4 bases and the J segment 4 bases; nucleotides outside the gene matches: 4. This CDR3 reads CSVGGLAVYNEQFF. CDR3 nucleotide sequence: TGCAGCGTTGGAGGACTAGCGGTTTACAATGAGCAGTTCTTC.

The rearrangement joins TRBV18 to TRBJ2-5, with 12 bases lining up with TRBD2. Germline CDR1 and CDR2: KGHSH and LQKENI. The CDR3 sequence is 18 residues long. After removal of 0 bases from V and 3 bases from J, the junction contained 8 bases not matched to a gene. The CDR3 coding sequence is TGTGCCAGCTCACCACCGAGAGGGACTAGCGGGCCGAAAGAGACCCAGTACTTC. Translating it yields CASSPPRGTSGPKETQYF. Variable domain in full (rest from reference TRBV18 and TRBJ2-5): NAGVMQNPRHLVRRRGQEARLRCSPMKGHSHVYWYRQLPEEGLKFMVYLQKENIIDESGMPKERFSAEFPKEGPSILRIQQVVRGDSAAYFCASSPPRGTSGPKETQYFGPGTRLLVL.